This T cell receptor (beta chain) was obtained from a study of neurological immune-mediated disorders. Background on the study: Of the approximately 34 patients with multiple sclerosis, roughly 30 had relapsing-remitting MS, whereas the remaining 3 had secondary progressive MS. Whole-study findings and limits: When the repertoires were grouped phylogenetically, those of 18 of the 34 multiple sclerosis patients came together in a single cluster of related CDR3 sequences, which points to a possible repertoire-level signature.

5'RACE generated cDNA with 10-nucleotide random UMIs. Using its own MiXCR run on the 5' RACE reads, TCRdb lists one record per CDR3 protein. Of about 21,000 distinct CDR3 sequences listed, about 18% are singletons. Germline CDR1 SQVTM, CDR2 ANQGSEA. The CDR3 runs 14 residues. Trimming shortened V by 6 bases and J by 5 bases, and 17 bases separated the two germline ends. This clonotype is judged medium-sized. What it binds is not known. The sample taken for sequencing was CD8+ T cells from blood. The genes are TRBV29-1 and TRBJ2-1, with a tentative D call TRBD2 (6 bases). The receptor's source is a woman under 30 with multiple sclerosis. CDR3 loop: CSVLGLALNNEQFF. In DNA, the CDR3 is TGCAGCGTGTTGGGGCTAGCGCTAAACAATGAGCAGTTCTTC.